This T cell receptor beta chain was obtained from a study of T cells in Graves' hyperthyroidism and ophthalmopathy. Pregnant or lactating patients were excluded, as were those with uncontrolled infection or other autoimmune disease. This clonotype occurred many times. Amplified TCR beta CDR3 regions came from RNA transcripts. First-round RT-PCR targeting the TCR CDR3 was performed with the HTBI primer set. Via MiXCR, TCRdb re-called the multiplex PCR reads, giving one row per CDR3 protein. The sample records hundreds of thousands of distinct CDR3 sequences, approximately 20% being singletons. This receptor was identified in a middle-aged man with Graves' ophthalmopathy. Sample: blood.

CDR3 sequence reads: CSASRYQGLAGGREQFF. The CDR3, as DNA: TGCAGTGCTAGCCGCTATCAAGGACTAGCGGGAGGCAGGGAGCAGTTCTTC. The chain carries TRBV20-1 and TRBJ2-1; 14 positions agree with TRBD2. The V and J ends lost 3 bases and 10 bases, in that order; junction bases with no gene match: 14. Germline V lookup: CDR1 DFQATT, CDR2 SNEGSKA (reference sequence). The CDR3 extends over 17 amino acids.